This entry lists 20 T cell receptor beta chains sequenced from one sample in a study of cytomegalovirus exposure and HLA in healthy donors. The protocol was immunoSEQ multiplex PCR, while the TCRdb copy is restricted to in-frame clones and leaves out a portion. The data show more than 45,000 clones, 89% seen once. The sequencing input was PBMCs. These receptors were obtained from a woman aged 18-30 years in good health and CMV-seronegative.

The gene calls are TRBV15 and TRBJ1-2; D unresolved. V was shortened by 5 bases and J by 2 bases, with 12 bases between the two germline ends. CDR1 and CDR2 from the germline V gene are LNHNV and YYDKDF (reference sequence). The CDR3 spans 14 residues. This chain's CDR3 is CATSEGIGNYGYTF. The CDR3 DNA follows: TGTGCCACCAGCGAGGGAATTGGGAACTATGGCTACACCTTC. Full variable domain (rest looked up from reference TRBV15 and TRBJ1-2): DAMVIQNPRYQVTQFGKPVTLSCSQTLNHNVMYWYQQKSSQAPKLLFHYYDKDFNNEADTPDNFQSRRPNTSFCFLDIRSPGLGDTAMYLCATSEGIGNYGYTFGSGTRLTVV.

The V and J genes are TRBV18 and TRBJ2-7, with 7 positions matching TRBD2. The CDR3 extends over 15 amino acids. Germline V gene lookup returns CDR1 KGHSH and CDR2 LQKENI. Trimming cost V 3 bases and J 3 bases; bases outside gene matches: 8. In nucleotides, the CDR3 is TGTGCCAGCTCACCCGTCCGTGGGGGGGTCTACGAGCAGTACTTC. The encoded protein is CASSPVRGGVYEQYF.

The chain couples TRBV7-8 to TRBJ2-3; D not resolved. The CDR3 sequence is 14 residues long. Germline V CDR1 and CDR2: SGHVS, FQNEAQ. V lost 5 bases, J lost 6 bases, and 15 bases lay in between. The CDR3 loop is CASSPQSLSDTQYF. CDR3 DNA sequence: TGTGCCAGCAGCCCCCAGTCCCTTTCGGATACGCAGTATTTT.

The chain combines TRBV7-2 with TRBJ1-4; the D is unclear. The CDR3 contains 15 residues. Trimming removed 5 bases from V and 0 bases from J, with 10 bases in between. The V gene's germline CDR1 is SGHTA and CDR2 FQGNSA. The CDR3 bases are TGTGCCAGCAGCCCAAACAAAGCAACTAATGAAAAACTGTTTTTT. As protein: CASSPNKATNEKLFF.

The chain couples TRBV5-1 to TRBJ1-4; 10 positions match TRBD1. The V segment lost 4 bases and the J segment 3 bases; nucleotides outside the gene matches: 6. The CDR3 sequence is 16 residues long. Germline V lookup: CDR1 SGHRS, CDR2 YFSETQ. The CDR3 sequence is CASSAGQGLANEKLFF. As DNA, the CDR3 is TGCGCCAGCAGCGCGGGACAGGGGCTAGCTAATGAAAAACTGTTTTTT.

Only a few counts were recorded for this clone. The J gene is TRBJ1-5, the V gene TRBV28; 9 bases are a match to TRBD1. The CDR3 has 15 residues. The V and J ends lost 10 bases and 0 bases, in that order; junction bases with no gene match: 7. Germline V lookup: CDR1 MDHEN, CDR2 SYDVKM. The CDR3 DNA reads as TGTGCCACCCAGGGACAGGGTTATAGCAATCAGCCCCAGCATTTT. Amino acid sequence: CATQGQGYSNQPQHF.

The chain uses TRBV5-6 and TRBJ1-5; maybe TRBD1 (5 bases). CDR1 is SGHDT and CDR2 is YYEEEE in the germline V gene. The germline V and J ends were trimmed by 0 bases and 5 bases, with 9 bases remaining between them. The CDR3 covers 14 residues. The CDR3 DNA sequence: TGTGCCAGCAGCTTGGGTCAGGGCCATCAGCCCCAGCATTTT. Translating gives CASSLGQGHQPQHF.

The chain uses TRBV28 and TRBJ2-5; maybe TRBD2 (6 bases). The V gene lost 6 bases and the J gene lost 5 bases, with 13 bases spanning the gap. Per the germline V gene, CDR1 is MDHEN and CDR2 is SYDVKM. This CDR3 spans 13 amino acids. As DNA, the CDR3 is TGTGCCAGCAGACCTACTAGCAGGGAGACCCAGTACTTC. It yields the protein CASRPTSRETQYF.

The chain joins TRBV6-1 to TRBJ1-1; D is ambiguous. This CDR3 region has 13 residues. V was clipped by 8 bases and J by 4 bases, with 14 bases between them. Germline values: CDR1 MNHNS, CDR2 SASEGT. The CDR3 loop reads CASSGSMATEAFF. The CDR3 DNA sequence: TGTGCCAGCTCAGGCAGCATGGCCACTGAAGCTTTCTTT.

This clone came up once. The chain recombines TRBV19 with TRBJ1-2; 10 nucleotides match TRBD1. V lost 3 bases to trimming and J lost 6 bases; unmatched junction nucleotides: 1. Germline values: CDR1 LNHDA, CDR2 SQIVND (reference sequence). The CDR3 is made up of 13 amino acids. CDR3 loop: CASSIGTGDGYTF. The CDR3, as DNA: TGTGCCAGTAGTATCGGGACAGGGGATGGCTACACCTTC.

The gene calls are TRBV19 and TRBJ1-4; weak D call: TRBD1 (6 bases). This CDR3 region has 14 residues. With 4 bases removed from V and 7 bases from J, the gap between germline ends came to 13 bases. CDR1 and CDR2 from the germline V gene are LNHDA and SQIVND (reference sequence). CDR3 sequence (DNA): TGTGCCAGTAGTAACACAGGGAGGGGTGAAAAACTGTTTTTT. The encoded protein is CASSNTGRGEKLFF.

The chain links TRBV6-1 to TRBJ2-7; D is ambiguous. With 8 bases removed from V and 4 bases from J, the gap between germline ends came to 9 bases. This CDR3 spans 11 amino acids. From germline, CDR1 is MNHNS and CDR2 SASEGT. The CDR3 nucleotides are TGTGCCAGCGGCTACTATTACGAGCAGTACTTC. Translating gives CASGYYYEQYF.

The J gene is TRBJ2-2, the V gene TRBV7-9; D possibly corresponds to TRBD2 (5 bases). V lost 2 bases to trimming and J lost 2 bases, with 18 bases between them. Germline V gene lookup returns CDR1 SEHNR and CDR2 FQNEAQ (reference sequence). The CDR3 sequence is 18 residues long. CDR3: CASSLSLPAADNTGELFF. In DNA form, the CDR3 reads TGTGCCAGCAGCTTAAGCTTGCCGGCAGCGGACAACACCGGGGAGCTGTTTTTT.

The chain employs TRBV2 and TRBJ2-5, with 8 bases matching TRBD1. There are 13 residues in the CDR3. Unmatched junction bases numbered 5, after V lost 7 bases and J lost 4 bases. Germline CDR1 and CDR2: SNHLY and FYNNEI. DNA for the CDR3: TGTGCCAGCATTTGGACAGGGAGAGAGACCCAGTACTTC. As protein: CASIWTGRETQYF.

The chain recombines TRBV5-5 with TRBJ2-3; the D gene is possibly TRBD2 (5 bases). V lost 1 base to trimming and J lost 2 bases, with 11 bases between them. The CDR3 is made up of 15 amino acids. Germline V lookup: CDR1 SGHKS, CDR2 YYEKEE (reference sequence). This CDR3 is CASSLMGSFTDTQYF. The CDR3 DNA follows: TGTGCCAGCAGCTTGATGGGGAGTTTCACAGATACGCAGTATTTT.

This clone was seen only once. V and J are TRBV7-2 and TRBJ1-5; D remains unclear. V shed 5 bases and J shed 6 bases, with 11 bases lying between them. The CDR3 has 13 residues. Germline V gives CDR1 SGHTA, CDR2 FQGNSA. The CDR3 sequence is CASSPGSLQPQHF. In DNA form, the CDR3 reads TGTGCCAGCAGCCCAGGTTCCCTTCAGCCCCAGCATTTT. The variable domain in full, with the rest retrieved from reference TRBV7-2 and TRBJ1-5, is GAGVSQSPSNKVTEKGKDVELRCDPISGHTALYWYRQSLGQGLEFLIYFQGNSAPDKSGLPSDRFSAERTGGSVSTLTIQRTQQEDSAVYLCASSPGSLQPQHFGDGTRLSIL.

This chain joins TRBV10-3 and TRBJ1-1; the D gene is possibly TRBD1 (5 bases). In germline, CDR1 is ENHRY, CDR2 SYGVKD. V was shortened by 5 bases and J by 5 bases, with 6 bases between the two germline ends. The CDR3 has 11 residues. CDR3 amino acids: CAISRGTEAFF. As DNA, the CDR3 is TGTGCCATCAGTCGGGGGACTGAAGCTTTCTTT.

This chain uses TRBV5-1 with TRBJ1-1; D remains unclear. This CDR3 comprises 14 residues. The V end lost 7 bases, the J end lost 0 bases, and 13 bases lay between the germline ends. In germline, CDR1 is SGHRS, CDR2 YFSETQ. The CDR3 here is CASQLGRLNTEAFF. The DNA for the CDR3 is TGCGCCAGCCAACTAGGCAGATTGAACACTGAAGCTTTCTTT.

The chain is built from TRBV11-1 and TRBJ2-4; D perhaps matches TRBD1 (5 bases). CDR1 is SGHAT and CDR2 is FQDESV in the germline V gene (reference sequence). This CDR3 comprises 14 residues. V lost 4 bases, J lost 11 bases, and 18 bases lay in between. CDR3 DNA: TGTGCCAGCAGCTCAAGGGGAATGGGCGCCGTTCAGTACTTC. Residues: CASSSRGMGAVQYF.

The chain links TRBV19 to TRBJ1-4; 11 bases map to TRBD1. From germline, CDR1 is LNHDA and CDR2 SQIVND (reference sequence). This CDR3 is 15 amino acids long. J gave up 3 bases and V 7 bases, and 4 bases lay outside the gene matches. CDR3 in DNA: TGTGCCAGTACCGGGACAGGGGGGCCTAATGAAAAACTGTTTTTT. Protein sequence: CASTGTGGPNEKLFF.